Described below is a single T cell receptor (beta chain) sequence and its context. Trimming removed 6 bases from V and 1 base from J, with 8 bases in between. The CDR3 length is 13 residues. This record belongs to a study of blood T cell repertoires in COVID-19. Study overall: Material from acute and convalescent COVID-19 was sourced from the United States, Italy and Spain. Nucleic acid was either cDNA or gDNA, and it came from T cells, B-cell-depleted T cells, or PBMCs.

Per the original methods: Reference gene primer amplification gave estimated nucleated cell counts. Assay: immunoSEQ multiplex PCR; the TCRdb copy retains only in-frame clones and omits some. V, J and clone size reflect that table, while D and trimming were determined from the DNA. Seen here are 120,000 to 150,000 clones, 87% observed once, and the top ten hold roughly two fifths. This sequence originates from a man aged 50-60 years who had recovered from COVID-19. Sequences were obtained from peripheral blood. The V and J genes are TRBV12-3 or TRBV12-4 and TRBJ2-3; D uncertain. Here the CDR3 DNA reads TGTGCCAGCAGCCAACAAGGCACAGATACGCAGTATTTT. Translated: CASSQQGTDTQYF.